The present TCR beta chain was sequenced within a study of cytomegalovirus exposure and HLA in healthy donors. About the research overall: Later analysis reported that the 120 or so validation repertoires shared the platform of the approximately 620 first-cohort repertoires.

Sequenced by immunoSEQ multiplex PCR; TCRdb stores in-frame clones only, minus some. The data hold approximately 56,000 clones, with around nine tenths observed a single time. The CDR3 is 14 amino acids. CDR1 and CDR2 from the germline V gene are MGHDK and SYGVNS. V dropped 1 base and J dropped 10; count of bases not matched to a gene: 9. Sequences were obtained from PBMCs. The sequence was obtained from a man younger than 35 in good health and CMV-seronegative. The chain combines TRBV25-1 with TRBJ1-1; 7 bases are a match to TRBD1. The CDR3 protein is CASSESFRGSGAFF. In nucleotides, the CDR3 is TGTGCCAGCAGTGAATCTTTCAGGGGGTCTGGAGCTTTCTTT.